These 19 T cell receptor beta chains came from one sample sequenced in a study of cytomegalovirus exposure and HLA in healthy donors. This PCR relied on a set of 60 Vbeta primers and 13 Jbeta primers. Profiling relied on immunoSEQ multiplex PCR, and the TCRdb table lists in-frame clones only, not all of them. The sample holds about 200,000 clones, 82% seen once. Sequenced: PBMCs. The receptors were gathered from a woman between 40 and 55 years old in good health and CMV-seronegative.

The chain combines TRBV9 with TRBJ2-1; 12 bases are shared with TRBD2. CDR3 length equals 16 residues. Losses at the gene ends were 4 bases for V and 8 bases for J; bases not matched to a gene: 10. Germline CDR1 reads SGDLS; CDR2 reads YYNGEE. As DNA, the CDR3 is TGTGCCAGCAGCCCGCCTGGACTAGCGGGAAACCATGAGCAGTTCTTC. It specifies CASSPPGLAGNHEQFF.

This chain uses TRBV19 with TRBJ2-7, with 7 positions matching TRBD2. The junction had 8 bases not matched to a gene; V was cut back by 6 bases and J by 6 bases. There are 13 residues in the CDR3. Germline V CDR1 and CDR2: LNHDA, SQIVND (reference sequence). The CDR3, as DNA: TGTGCCAGTAGGGGTGGCGGGAGAGTCGAGCAGTACTTC. This translates into CASRGGGRVEQYF.

The rearrangement links TRBV10-3 to TRBJ2-1; a weak D match, TRBD2 (6 bases). The germline gives CDR1 ENHRY, CDR2 SYGVKD. The CDR3 totals 12 residues. Trimming cost V 6 bases and J 7 bases, with 10 bases left between them. In DNA form, the CDR3 reads TGTGCCATCAGCCCCGGGGGAAATGAGCAGTTCTTC. It encodes CAISPGGNEQFF.

The V and J genes are TRBV9 and TRBJ2-1; 8 bases fit TRBD1. The J segment lost 3 bases and the V segment lost 3 bases, leaving 5 bases of the junction unmatched. The CDR3 runs to 15 residues. The V gene's germline CDR1 is SGDLS and CDR2 YYNGEE. The CDR3 reads CASSGPGQDYNEQFF. The CDR3 DNA follows: TGTGCCAGCAGCGGGCCGGGACAGGACTACAATGAGCAGTTCTTC. Full variable domain (missing parts from reference TRBV9 and TRBJ2-1): DSGVTQTPKHLITATGQRVTLRCSPRSGDLSVYWYQQSLDQGLQFLIQYYNGEERAKGNILERFSAQQFPDLHSELNLSSLELGDSALYFCASSGPGQDYNEQFFGPGTRLTVL.

The chain combines TRBV11-2 with TRBJ2-3; tentatively, D is TRBD2 (6 bases). V gave up 0 bases and J gave up 11 bases, with 15 bases separating them. CDR1 is SGHAT and CDR2 is FQNNGV in the germline V gene. There are 14 residues in the CDR3. This CDR3 is CASSLDSGRAEQYF. The CDR3 coding sequence is TGTGCCAGCAGCTTAGATAGCGGCCGAGCGGAGCAGTATTTT.

The J gene is TRBJ2-7, the V gene TRBV28; possible D gene TRBD1, 6 bases. Trimming stripped 3 bases from V and 4 bases from J, with 13 bases between. Per germline, CDR1 MDHEN and CDR2 SYDVKM. This CDR3 has 14 amino acids. CDR3 sequence reads: CASSLDSRMYEQYF. CDR3 DNA: TGTGCCAGCAGTTTGGACAGCCGTATGTACGAGCAGTACTTC.

This chain uses TRBV15 with TRBJ2-7, with 9 bases fitting TRBD1. Trimming removed 3 bases from V and 2 bases from J; junction bases left unmatched: 8. The CDR3 totals 16 residues. Looked up from germline, CDR1 is LNHNV and CDR2 is YYDKDF (reference sequence). The CDR3 DNA is TGTGCCACCAGCAGCCACAGGGGGCGGAACACCTACGAGCAGTACTTC. Residues: CATSSHRGRNTYEQYF.

The table lists this clone with a count of one. The rearrangement joins TRBV7-9 to TRBJ2-1; D possibly corresponds to TRBD1 (6 bases). CDR3 length: 18 amino acids. V was cut by 6 bases and J by 0 bases, with 21 bases left in between. Germline V gene sequence: CDR1 SEHNR, CDR2 FQNEAQ (reference sequence). The CDR3 spells CASSPGTRRPHSYNEQFF. The CDR3 DNA sequence: TGTGCCAGCAGTCCCGGGACAAGAAGACCTCACTCCTACAATGAGCAGTTCTTC.

The V gene is TRBV29-1, the J gene TRBJ1-1; 9 bases match TRBD1. V gave up 4 bases and J gave up 4 bases; unmatched junction bases: 10. Germline V lookup: CDR1 SQVTM, CDR2 ANQGSEA. The CDR3 is made up of 15 amino acids. CDR3 amino acids: CSVGRDRVKGTEAFF. In DNA form, the CDR3 reads TGCAGCGTTGGACGGGACAGGGTGAAGGGCACTGAAGCTTTCTTT.

The chain joins TRBV28 to TRBJ2-7, with D possibly matching TRBD1 (6 bases). This CDR3 has 15 residues. V gave up 5 bases and J gave up 2 bases, with 16 bases separating them. Germline V lookup: CDR1 MDHEN, CDR2 SYDVKM. The CDR3 region is CASSHLNRVPYEQYF. The CDR3 region has the DNA TGTGCCAGCAGTCACCTTAACAGGGTCCCCTACGAGCAGTACTTC.

This clone was counted once. V and J are TRBV2 and TRBJ1-5; 9 bases match TRBD1. V lost 4 bases, J lost 7 bases, and 8 bases stayed unmatched. From germline, CDR1 is SNHLY and CDR2 FYNNEI. The CDR3 spans 15 residues. CDR3 residues: CASSAYRGLRQPQHF. CDR3 nucleotide sequence: TGTGCCAGCAGTGCGTACAGGGGGCTAAGGCAGCCCCAGCATTTT.

V and J are TRBV29-1 and TRBJ1-2; 12 nucleotides match TRBD1. V lost 0 bases and J lost 5; bases outside the gene matches: 7. This CDR3 comprises 16 residues. Germline-derived CDR1 and CDR2 are SQVTM and ANQGSEA. The CDR3 loop is CSVEDWDRGRGYGYTF. In nucleotides, the CDR3 is TGCAGCGTTGAAGATTGGGACAGGGGGCGCGGGTATGGCTACACCTTC.

The chain is built from TRBV7-3 and TRBJ1-1; D perhaps matches TRBD1 (6 bases). Per germline, CDR1 SGHTA and CDR2 FQGTGA. Trimming left V 4 bases short and J 7 bases short, with 16 bases between. The CDR3 has 14 amino acids. The CDR3 here is CASSYDQGYGEAFF. The CDR3 nucleotides are TGTGCCAGCAGCTACGACCAGGGGTACGGTGAAGCTTTCTTT.

This sequence joins TRBV28 and TRBJ1-1; TRBD1 matches at 7 bases. V lost 6 bases, J lost 3 bases, and 1 base stayed unmatched. The CDR3 is 12 amino acids. CDR1 MDHEN and CDR2 SYDVKM come from the germline V gene. As DNA, the CDR3 is TGTGCCAGCAGGACAGGGCACACTGAAGCTTTCTTT. Protein: CASRTGHTEAFF.

V and J are TRBV6-1 and TRBJ2-5, with TRBD2 matching 10 bases. CDR1 MNHNS and CDR2 SASEGT come from the germline V gene. This CDR3 has 14 amino acids. The junction had 4 bases not matched to a gene; V was cut back by 5 bases and J by 4 bases. CDR3 nucleotide sequence: TGTGCCAGCAGTAGCGGGAGGGTATTAGAGACCCAGTACTTC. Translation: CASSSGRVLETQYF.

The chain recombines TRBV18 with TRBJ1-5; a possible D gene is TRBD1 (5 bases). CDR1 and CDR2 (germline): KGHSH, LQKENI. V was cut by 3 bases and J by 5 bases, with 8 bases left in between. This CDR3 region has 13 residues. CDR3 in DNA: TGTGCCAGCTCACCGGCGGGGGATCAGCCCCAGCATTTT. This codes for CASSPAGDQPQHF. The whole variable domain, remainder taken from reference TRBV18 and TRBJ1-5, is NAGVMQNPRHLVRRRGQEARLRCSPMKGHSHVYWYRQLPEEGLKFMVYLQKENIIDESGMPKERFSAEFPKEGPSILRIQQVVRGDSAAYFCASSPAGDQPQHFGDGTRLSIL.

The chain has TRBV7-2 and TRBJ1-2; the D gene is possibly TRBD1 (5 bases). CDR1 is SGHTA and CDR2 is FQGNSA in the germline V gene. This CDR3 is 14 amino acids long. Trimming shortened V by 3 bases and J by 4 bases, and 12 bases separated the two germline ends. CDR3 in amino acids: CASSFGREGYGYTF. CDR3 sequence (DNA): TGTGCCAGCAGCTTTGGCAGGGAGGGCTATGGCTACACCTTC.

CDR3 residues: CAAGLAYEQYF. The CDR3 DNA reads as TGTGCCGCGGGTCTGGCCTACGAGCAGTACTTC. The chain has TRBV28 and TRBJ2-7; a weak D match, TRBD2 (5 bases). Germline V lookup: CDR1 MDHEN, CDR2 SYDVKM. CDR3 length: 11 residues. V lost 11 bases and J lost 2, with 10 bases in between.

This clone has only one observation. The chain joins TRBV30 to TRBJ1-5; 7 bases line up with TRBD1. Germline V gene data show CDR1 as GTSNPN and CDR2 as SVGIG (reference sequence). The ends lost 0 bases at V and 3 bases at J; junction bases unmatched: 5. This CDR3 is built from 15 residues. CDR3 residues: CAWSVGQGDNQPQHF. The CDR3 DNA reads as TGTGCCTGGAGTGTTGGTCAGGGGGACAATCAGCCCCAGCATTTT.